The clone carrying this T cell receptor (beta chain) was seen repeatedly, ten times or more. Antigen unknown. This CDR3 is built from 18 residues. The ends lost 0 bases at V and 2 bases at J; junction bases unmatched: 11. The germline V gene encodes CDR1 WNHNN and CDR2 SYGVQD (reference sequence). Clinical symptoms, serum thyroxine and TRAb, thyroid ultrasound and orbital computed tomography together formed the diagnostic basis. The PBMCs were taken from 10 ml of fresh peripheral blood. This entry is derived from a study of T cells in Graves' hyperthyroidism and ophthalmopathy. Study-wide points: Clonotypes that were expanded in thyroid above 0.001 mostly appeared in blood too.

Amplification of TCR beta CDR3 regions used RNA as the template. First-round RT-PCR with HTBI primers amplified the TCR CDR3 region. TCRdb called the multiplex PCR reads again in MiXCR, with one record for every CDR3 protein. The data hold fewer than 450,000 distinct CDR3 sequences, with about 17% observed a single time. V usage is TRBV10-1 and J usage is TRBJ2-3, with TRBD2 matching 7 bases. The source material was blood. The receptor comes from a woman aged 25 to 39 with Graves' hyperthyroidism that later progressed to Graves' ophthalmopathy. CDR3 in DNA: TGCGCCAGCAGTGAGTCGGGAGGGACCTTAGATCTCACAGATACGCAGTATTTT. It codes for CASSESGGTLDLTDTQYF.